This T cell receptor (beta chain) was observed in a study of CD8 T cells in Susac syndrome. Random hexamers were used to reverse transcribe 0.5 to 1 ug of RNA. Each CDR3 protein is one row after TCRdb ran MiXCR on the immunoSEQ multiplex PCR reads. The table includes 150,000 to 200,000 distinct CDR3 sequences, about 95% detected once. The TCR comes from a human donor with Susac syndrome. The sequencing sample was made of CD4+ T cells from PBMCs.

CDR3 DNA sequence: TGCGCCAGCAGCTTGGAGGCTAGCGGAGCCAGACCATCCAATGAGCAGTTCTTC. Residues: CASSLEASGARPSNEQFF. The chain employs TRBV5-1 and TRBJ2-1; TRBD2 matches at 7 bases. V was pared by 0 bases and J by 6 bases, with 15 bases of the junction left unmatched. The CDR3 has 18 residues. Germline CDR1 reads SGHRS; CDR2 reads YFSETQ. The full variable domain, rest sourced from reference TRBV5-1 and TRBJ2-1, is KAGVTQTPRYLIKTRGQQVTLSCSPISGHRSVSWYQQTPGQGLQFLFEYFSETQRNKGNFPGRFSGRQFSNSRSEMNVSTLELGDSALYLCASSLEASGARPSNEQFFGPGTRLTVL.